What follows describes a single TCR beta chain. The data belong to a study of blood T cell repertoires in COVID-19. Study overall: Samples came from the United States, Italy and Spain, spanning acute and convalescent COVID-19. PBMCs, B-cell-depleted T cells, or T cells were the source of the cDNA or gDNA that made up the material.

V lost 11 bases to trimming and J lost 5 bases; unmatched junction nucleotides: 7. Germline CDR1 and CDR2: SNHLY and FYNNEI. CDR3 length equals 12 residues. Assay used: immunoSEQ multiplex PCR; TCRdb lists only in-frame clones, some missing. The sample has some 120,000 clones, roughly 83% seen once. V gene TRBV2 combines with J gene TRBJ1-1; 8 bases align to TRBD1. The TCR sequence derives from a woman aged 70-85 years with acute or convalescent COVID-19. The sample taken for sequencing was peripheral blood. The CDR3: CAGGQERTEAFF. CDR3 nucleotides: TGTGCCGGGGGACAGGAGCGGACTGAAGCTTTCTTT.